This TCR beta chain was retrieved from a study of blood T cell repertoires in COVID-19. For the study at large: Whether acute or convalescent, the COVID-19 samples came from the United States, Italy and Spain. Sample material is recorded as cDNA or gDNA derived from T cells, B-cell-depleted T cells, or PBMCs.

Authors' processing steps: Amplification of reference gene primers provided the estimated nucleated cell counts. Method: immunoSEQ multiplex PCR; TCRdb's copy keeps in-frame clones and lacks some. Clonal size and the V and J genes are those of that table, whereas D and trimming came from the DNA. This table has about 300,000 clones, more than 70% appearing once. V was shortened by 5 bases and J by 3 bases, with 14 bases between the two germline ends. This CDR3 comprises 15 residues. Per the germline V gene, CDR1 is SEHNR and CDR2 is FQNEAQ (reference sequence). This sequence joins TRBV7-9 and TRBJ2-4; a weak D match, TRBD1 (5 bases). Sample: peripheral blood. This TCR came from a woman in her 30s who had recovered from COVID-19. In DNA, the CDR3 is TGTGCCAGCAGCCCCGCCTCGCAGGGCAAAAACATTCAGTACTTC. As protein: CASSPASQGKNIQYF.